This entry concerns a single T cell receptor beta chain. The CDR3 totals 13 residues. Germline CDR1 reads MDHEN; CDR2 reads SYDVKM. V lost 8 bases to trimming and J lost 7 bases; unmatched junction nucleotides: 10. Some clones are missing from TCRdb's copy, which holds only in-frame ones; the method was immunoSEQ multiplex PCR. The sample records some 300,000 clones, just under 90% being singletons. The sample is drawn from a study of blood T cell repertoires in COVID-19. Study context: Material from acute and convalescent COVID-19 was sourced from the United States, Italy and Spain.

While infection was still active, Seattle patients were enrolled and then followed longitudinally. The chain joins TRBV28 to TRBJ1-2; 7 bases line up with TRBD1. The sequenced material came from peripheral blood. The receptor comes from a woman in her 30s with COVID-19, enrolled during active disease. The CDR3 bases are TGTGCCAGCTCGAACAGGGGAACGGGTGGCTACACCTTC. Encoded protein: CASSNRGTGGYTF.